The TCR beta chain described here comes from a study of blood T cell repertoires in COVID-19. Clones were read by immunoSEQ multiplex PCR, and TCRdb kept only the in-frame ones, dropping some. The sample comprises 150,000 to 200,000 clones, roughly nine tenths of which are singletons, and roughly 3.5% rests with the top ten. Trimming took 0 bases from V and 6 from J; bases not matched to a gene: 2. The CDR3 loop spans 15 amino acids. Germline V lookup: CDR1 SGHRS, CDR2 YFSETQ. The sequencing sample was made of peripheral blood. The TCR originated in a man aged 65-85 years with acute or convalescent COVID-19. The chain combines TRBV5-1 with TRBJ2-1, with TRBD1 matching 11 bases. In nucleotides, the CDR3 is TGCGCCAGCAGCTTGGCGGGGACAGGGGGCAATGAGCAGTTCTTC. This codes for CASSLAGTGGNEQFF. The full variable domain, with the rest looked up from reference TRBV5-1 and TRBJ2-1, is KAGVTQTPRYLIKTRGQQVTLSCSPISGHRSVSWYQQTPGQGLQFLFEYFSETQRNKGNFPGRFSGRQFSNSRSEMNVSTLELGDSALYLCASSLAGTGGNEQFFGPGTRLTVL.